The subject of this entry is one T cell receptor (beta chain). Its antigen is as yet unknown. In germline, CDR1 is MNHEY, CDR2 SVGAGI. The CDR3 length is 15 residues. The source of the sample is a study of T cell responses to AZD1222 COVID-19 vaccine. The study's findings and limits: In a largely white British group with more females than males, clonal diversity was possibly underestimated. Elevations in Spike-specific TCR breadth and depth followed administration of two AZD1222 doses. Repertoires were obtained solely post-peak T cell response.

TCRdb keeps only in-frame clones here, not all; method: immunoSEQ multiplex PCR. The sample records about 140,000 clones, 89% being singletons. The receptor comes from an adult in good health. The chain combines TRBV6-5 with TRBJ1-4; TRBD1 agrees at 7 bases. Sequencing was performed on peripheral blood, taken on day 0 of AZD1222 vaccination. The CDR3 is CVTGQAAATNEKLFF. DNA for the CDR3: TGTGTCACAGGACAGGCGGCTGCAACTAATGAAAAACTGTTTTTT.